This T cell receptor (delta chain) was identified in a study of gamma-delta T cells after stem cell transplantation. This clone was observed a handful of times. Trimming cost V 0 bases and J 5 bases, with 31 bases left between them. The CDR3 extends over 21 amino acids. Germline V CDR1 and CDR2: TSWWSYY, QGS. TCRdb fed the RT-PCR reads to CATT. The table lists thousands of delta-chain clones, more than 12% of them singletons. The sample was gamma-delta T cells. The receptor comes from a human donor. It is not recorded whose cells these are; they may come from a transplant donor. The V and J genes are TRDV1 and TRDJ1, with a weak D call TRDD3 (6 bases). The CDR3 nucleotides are TGTGCTCTTGGGGAACTAAACTTTTTCCCACCCCTAGCGGATACTGGAGATAAACTCATCTTT. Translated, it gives CALGELNFFPPLADTGDKLIF.